Presented here are 14 T cell receptor beta chains from one specimen sequenced in a study of Ad26.COV2.S vaccination and SARS-CoV-2 variants. The treatment denotes: roughly 20 received Ad26.COV2.S at low or high dose, single or two shots; about 5 received placebo; per-sample allocation not given. The samples date from day 63 after the first vaccine or placebo injection. The method was immunoSEQ multiplex PCR; TCRdb's version includes in-frame clones alone and lacks a portion of them. The table shows hundreds of thousands of clones, with around 89% occurring only once. The material sequenced was peripheral blood, taken in a trial of Ad26.COV2.S vaccine versus placebo. These receptor sequences come from a person aged 18-60 years who received the Ad26.COV2.S COVID-19 vaccine or a placebo.

The chain has TRBV7-2 and TRBJ2-5, with 8 bases that match TRBD2. This CDR3 is built from 15 residues. CDR1 and CDR2 from the germline V gene are SGHTA and FQGNSA. After removal of 1 base from V and 5 bases from J, the junction contained 6 bases not matched to a gene. For the CDR3, the DNA is TGTGCCAGCAGCTTAGTTTCGGGAGGGATGGAGACCCAGTACTTC. This sequence encodes CASSLVSGGMETQYF.

The gene calls are TRBV5-1 and TRBJ2-7; TRBD1 might be the D (5 bases). Trimming stripped 0 bases from V and 3 bases from J, with 7 bases between. This CDR3 is built from 13 residues. CDR1 and CDR2 from the germline V gene are SGHRS and YFSETQ. CDR3 in amino acids: CASSLEDIYEQYF. The CDR3 nucleotides are TGCGCCAGCAGCTTGGAGGACATCTACGAGCAGTACTTC.

The CDR3 nucleotides are TGTGCCAGCAGTGCGGTCGTTACAGGGTACACCTTC. Translated: CASSAVVTGYTF. The chain uses TRBV2 and TRBJ1-2, with D tentatively TRBD1 (6 bases). Germline CDR1 SNHLY, CDR2 FYNNEI. The germline V and J ends were trimmed by 4 bases and 11 bases, with 14 bases remaining between them. This CDR3 spans 12 amino acids.

This clone appeared a few times. This chain joins TRBV6-2 or TRBV6-3 and TRBJ1-2, with D perhaps TRBD1 (5 bases). V shed 4 bases and J shed 8 bases, with 14 bases lying between them. The CDR3 spans 13 residues. CDR1 and CDR2 (germline): MNHEY, SVGEGT. CDR3 DNA sequence: TGTGCCAGCAGTTCCACGGGACTGAGGGGCTACACCTTC. Its protein is CASSSTGLRGYTF.

This clone was seen once. The chain is built from TRBV9 and TRBJ1-1; 7 positions match TRBD1. The junction had 4 bases not matched to a gene; V was cut back by 4 bases and J by 1 base. The CDR3 runs to 14 residues. Germline lookup yields CDR1 SGDLS and CDR2 YYNGEE. CDR3 in DNA: TGTGCCAGCAGCCCACGGACAGGGAACACTGAAGCTTTCTTT. Encoded protein: CASSPRTGNTEAFF.

The chain joins TRBV28 to TRBJ1-1; D perhaps matches TRBD1 (5 bases). With 6 bases removed from V and 3 bases from J, the gap between germline ends came to 11 bases. Germline V lookup: CDR1 MDHEN, CDR2 SYDVKM. The CDR3 contains 13 residues. The CDR3 here is CASRGVLDTEAFF. DNA of the CDR3: TGTGCCAGCAGAGGGGTCTTGGACACTGAAGCTTTCTTT.

The chain carries TRBV28 and TRBJ2-7; 7 bases are a match to TRBD2. The germline gives CDR1 MDHEN, CDR2 SYDVKM. Unmatched junction bases numbered 9, after V lost 7 bases and J lost 3 bases. The CDR3 totals 14 residues. The CDR3 DNA sequence: TGTGCCAGCACCTCTTGGGCTAGCGGCTACGAGCAGTACTTC. Protein: CASTSWASGYEQYF.

The chain has TRBV7-9 and TRBJ1-3, with 10 bases that match TRBD1. V was pared by 4 bases and J by 2 bases, with 2 bases of the junction left unmatched. Germline V gives CDR1 SEHNR, CDR2 FQNEAQ (reference sequence). CDR3 size: 15 residues. CDR3 loop: CASSSGTGAGNTIYF. The CDR3 nucleotides read TGTGCCAGCAGCTCCGGGACAGGGGCTGGAAACACCATATATTTT.

The chain recombines TRBV24-1 with TRBJ1-5; D gene ambiguous. Trimming cost V 5 bases and J 2 bases, with 6 bases left between them. The CDR3 runs to 13 residues. Germline assignment: CDR1 KGHDR and CDR2 SFDVKD. CDR3 sequence reads: CATSAEGNQPQHF. The CDR3 DNA follows: TGTGCCACCAGTGCAGAAGGCAATCAGCCCCAGCATTTT.

This chain uses TRBV7-3 with TRBJ1-1; D remains ambiguous. Germline V gene lookup returns CDR1 SGHTA and CDR2 FQGTGA. The V and J ends lost 1 base and 3 bases respectively, with 6 bases between them. The CDR3 spans 13 residues. The CDR3 DNA sequence: TGTGCCAGCAGCTTAAGTTCGGACACTGAAGCTTTCTTT. Translating it yields CASSLSSDTEAFF.

This clone was counted a few times. The chain is built from TRBV24-1 and TRBJ1-1; D not certain. Trimming took 7 bases from V and 1 from J, leaving 9 bases between them. The CDR3 is made up of 13 amino acids. Looked up from germline, CDR1 is KGHDR and CDR2 is SFDVKD. CDR3 coding DNA: TGTGCCACCAGGAGGGCAGAGAACACTGAAGCTTTCTTT. Protein product: CATRRAENTEAFF.

CDR3 region: CASSADGAGRTEAFF. Written as DNA, the CDR3 is TGTGCCAGCAGCGCGGATGGGGCAGGGCGGACTGAAGCTTTCTTT. The chain employs TRBV9 and TRBJ1-1; possibly TRBD1 for D (5 bases). CDR3 length: 15 amino acids. The germline V and J ends were trimmed by 3 bases and 5 bases, with 17 bases remaining between them. Germline loops: CDR1 SGDLS, CDR2 YYNGEE.

This sequence joins TRBV27 and TRBJ2-7; 8 nucleotides align to TRBD1. The CDR3 runs to 17 residues. Per the germline V gene, CDR1 is MNHEY and CDR2 is SMNVEV (reference sequence). Unmatched junction bases numbered 19, after V lost 6 bases and J lost 6 bases. The CDR3 coding sequence is TGTGCCAGCAGCCCTACCGGGACAGGATTGGGACTCGGCGAGCAGTACTTC. Translated: CASSPTGTGLGLGEQYF.

This chain uses TRBV12-3 or TRBV12-4 with TRBJ1-2; D not certain. V was trimmed by 7 bases and J by 2 bases, leaving 11 bases between them. CDR3 size: 13 residues. For the CDR3, the DNA is TGTGCCAGCAACAAACAGCAGAACTATGGCTACACCTTC. It codes for CASNKQQNYGYTF.